The 26 T cell receptor beta chains listed next were all sequenced from one sample in a study of T cell responses to AZD1222 COVID-19 vaccine. Generated by immunoSEQ multiplex PCR, the TCRdb table keeps only in-frame clones and is missing some. The table has around 150,000 clones, 92% seen once. Sample: peripheral blood, taken 28 days after the second AZD1222 dose. These receptors were taken from an adult who received the AZD1222 COVID-19 vaccine.

The chain is built from TRBV5-4 and TRBJ2-7, with D unclear. Trimming removed 4 bases from V and 5 bases from J, with 13 bases in between. Germline V lookup: CDR1 SGHNT, CDR2 YYREEE (reference sequence). This CDR3 spans 13 amino acids. The CDR3 sequence: CASSPVGRDEQYF. In nucleotides, the CDR3 is TGTGCCAGCAGCCCCGTTGGTCGGGACGAGCAGTACTTC.

On this clone: Different DNA sequences within this sample yield the same CDR3. The chain is built from TRBV29-1 and TRBJ2-1; the D gene is possibly TRBD2 (6 bases). Germline V gene lookup returns CDR1 SQVTM and CDR2 ANQGSEA. The CDR3 has 11 amino acids. V lost 6 bases, J lost 3 bases, and 6 bases lay in between. CDR3 nucleotides: TGCAGCGTCGGGAGCTACAATGAGCAGTTCTTC. Translated: CSVGSYNEQFF.

This clone was observed a single time. The chain employs TRBV27 and TRBJ1-5; 7 bases fit TRBD1. V shed 2 bases, J shed 6 bases, and the junction held 10 bases outside the gene matches. The CDR3 has 16 amino acids. CDR1 MNHEY and CDR2 SMNVEV come from the germline V gene (reference sequence). CDR3 loop: CASSLPTTGLAQPQHF. DNA for the CDR3: TGTGCCAGCAGTTTACCGACGACAGGGCTAGCTCAGCCCCAGCATTTT.

The gene calls are TRBV5-1 and TRBJ1-1, with a weak D call TRBD1 (5 bases). With 1 base removed from V and 0 bases from J, the gap between germline ends came to 25 bases. The CDR3 loop spans 20 amino acids. Germline CDR1 and CDR2: SGHRS and YFSETQ. The CDR3 nucleotides are TGCGCCAGCAGCTTGTGGGGCATGGATGGTAGACCCGCGATGAACACTGAAGCTTTCTTT. This sequence encodes CASSLWGMDGRPAMNTEAFF.

J is TRBJ2-1 and V is TRBV20-1; 10 bases are a match to TRBD2. The germline gives CDR1 DFQATT, CDR2 SNEGSKA (reference sequence). The CDR3 consists of 15 residues. Trimming cost V 3 bases and J 5 bases; bases outside gene matches: 7. CDR3 amino acids: CSASKPGLANNEQFF. CDR3 coding DNA: TGCAGTGCTAGTAAACCGGGACTAGCGAACAATGAGCAGTTCTTC.

This chain connects TRBV4-1 to TRBJ1-2; TRBD1 matches 7 bases. V shed 4 bases, J shed 4 bases, and the junction held 12 bases outside the gene matches. This CDR3 region has 16 residues. CDR1 is MGHRA and CDR2 is YSYEKL in the germline V gene. CDR3 region: CASSPQARGLTYGYTF. The CDR3 coding sequence is TGCGCCAGCAGCCCCCAAGCCAGGGGGTTGACCTATGGCTACACCTTC.

CDR3 in DNA: TGTGCCAGCAGTTCTCCCGCTTTACAGGGGAAGGCCAAAAACATTCAGTACTTC. Its translation is CASSSPALQGKAKNIQYF. The rearrangement links TRBV28 to TRBJ2-4; TRBD1 matches at 7 bases. This CDR3 has 18 amino acids. After removal of 4 bases from V and 1 base from J, the junction contained 13 bases not matched to a gene. Germline V lookup: CDR1 MDHEN, CDR2 SYDVKM.

The CDR3 sequence is CASSQEKGPSGNTIYF. In nucleotides, the CDR3 is TGTGCCAGCAGCCAAGAAAAGGGACCCTCTGGAAACACCATATATTTT. This chain joins TRBV4-2 and TRBJ1-3; maybe TRBD1 (5 bases). The V end lost 0 bases, the J end lost 0 bases, and 9 bases lay between the germline ends. This CDR3 has 16 amino acids. Germline-derived CDR1 and CDR2 are LGHNA and YNFKEQ.

The chain carries TRBV29-1 and TRBJ1-1; 8 bases are shared with TRBD1. V was clipped by 7 bases and J by 3 bases; unmatched bases: 7. The germline V gene has CDR1 SQVTM and CDR2 ANQGSEA. The CDR3 is 13 residues long. The CDR3 protein is CSAGQGRDTEAFF. CDR3 in DNA: TGCAGCGCCGGACAGGGTCGGGACACTGAAGCTTTCTTT. Drawing the rest from reference TRBV29-1 and TRBJ1-1, the complete variable domain is SAVISQKPSRDICQRGTSLTIQCQVDSQVTMMFWYRQQPGQSLTLIATANQGSEATYESGFVIDKFPISRPNLTFSTLTVSNMSPEDSSIYLCSAGQGRDTEAFFGQGTRLTVV.

The chain has TRBV6-1 and TRBJ1-2; 7 positions agree with TRBD1. The CDR3 spans 16 residues. With V trimmed by 2 bases and J by 4 bases, 10 bases remained unmatched. Germline V gene lookup returns CDR1 MNHNS and CDR2 SASEGT. The CDR3 loop is CASSENPGGGGYGYTF. Written as DNA, the CDR3 is TGTGCCAGCAGTGAAAACCCAGGGGGTGGTGGCTATGGCTACACCTTC.

The chain employs TRBV9 and TRBJ1-3; possibly TRBD1 for D (5 bases). V was trimmed by 4 bases and J by 2 bases, leaving 16 bases between them. CDR3 length: 16 amino acids. Germline CDR1 is SGDLS and CDR2 is YYNGEE. The CDR3 reads CASSRLRGPPGNTIYF. Written as DNA, the CDR3 is TGTGCCAGCAGCCGGTTGCGGGGCCCACCTGGAAACACCATATATTTT.

V is TRBV7-3 and J is TRBJ1-1; no reliable D call. This CDR3 is built from 13 residues. Trimming removed 7 bases from V and 5 bases from J, with 14 bases in between. Germline CDR1 reads SGHTA; CDR2 reads FQGTGA. The DNA for the CDR3 is TGTGCCAGCACCCTGAGACAAGGGACTGAAGCTTTCTTT. Protein sequence: CASTLRQGTEAFF.

This sequence joins TRBV19 and TRBJ1-5; 8 bases match TRBD1. CDR3 length: 15 amino acids. Germline CDR1 LNHDA, CDR2 SQIVND (reference sequence). V lost 11 bases to trimming and J lost 0 bases; unmatched junction nucleotides: 9. The CDR3 DNA sequence: TGTGCCGGGGGGACAGGACCTACTAGCAATCAGCCCCAGCATTTT. Translation gives CAGGTGPTSNQPQHF.

The CDR3 DNA follows: TGTGCCAGTAGTATGGCCGGGAATGGCTACACCTTC. The encoded protein is CASSMAGNGYTF. This chain joins TRBV19 and TRBJ1-2, with D hard to call. The CDR3 loop spans 12 amino acids. V was cut by 3 bases and J by 6 bases, with 8 bases left in between. Germline lookup yields CDR1 LNHDA and CDR2 SQIVND (reference sequence). The full variable domain, completed using reference TRBV19 and TRBJ1-2, is DGGITQSPKYLFRKEGQNVTLSCEQNLNHDAMYWYRQDPGQGLRLIYYSQIVNDFQKGDIAEGYSVSREKKESFPLTVTSAQKNPTAFYLCASSMAGNGYTFGSGTRLTVV.

V gene TRBV7-9 combines with J gene TRBJ2-3, with 7 positions matching TRBD1. V was clipped by 4 bases and J by 2 bases; unmatched bases: 3. This CDR3 is 14 amino acids long. The V gene's germline CDR1 is SEHNR and CDR2 FQNEAQ (reference sequence). In DNA form, the CDR3 reads TGTGCCAGCAGCTACGGGACAGTCACAGATACGCAGTATTTT. Translating it yields CASSYGTVTDTQYF.

The CDR3 sequence is CASSEVGGPYGYTF. In nucleotides, the CDR3 is TGTGCCAGCAGTGAAGTGGGGGGGCCCTATGGCTACACCTTC. V gene TRBV6-1 combines with J gene TRBJ1-2; D might be TRBD1 (6 bases). This CDR3 spans 14 amino acids. V lost 1 base and J 4 bases, leaving 10 bases between the germline ends. CDR1 MNHNS and CDR2 SASEGT come from the germline V gene.

The J gene is TRBJ1-6, the V gene TRBV30; TRBD1 aligns across 7 bases. This CDR3 has 14 residues. Trimming removed 0 bases from V and 10 bases from J; junction bases left unmatched: 6. CDR1 and CDR2 from the germline V gene are GTSNPN and SVGIG (reference sequence). The CDR3 region has the DNA TGTGCCTGGAGTGTACGGGCAGGGGGATCACCCCTCCACTTT. Protein product: CAWSVRAGGSPLHF. Full variable domain (outside the CDR3, taken from reference TRBV30 and TRBJ1-6): SQTIHQWPATLVQPVGSPLSLECTVEGTSNPNLYWYRQAAGRGLQLLFYSVGIGQISSEVPQNLSASRPQDRQFILSSKKLLLSDSGFYLCAWSVRAGGSPLHFGNGTRLTVT.

This chain links TRBV9 with TRBJ2-1, with 9 bases lining up with TRBD1. The J segment lost 4 bases and the V segment lost 2 bases, leaving 4 bases of the junction unmatched. Germline V gives CDR1 SGDLS, CDR2 YYNGEE. The CDR3 contains 15 residues. This CDR3 is CASSVTGGGYNEQFF. In DNA, the CDR3 is TGTGCCAGCAGCGTTACAGGGGGCGGATACAATGAGCAGTTCTTC. Full variable domain (outside the CDR3, taken from reference TRBV9 and TRBJ2-1): DSGVTQTPKHLITATGQRVTLRCSPRSGDLSVYWYQQSLDQGLQFLIQYYNGEERAKGNILERFSAQQFPDLHSELNLSSLELGDSALYFCASSVTGGGYNEQFFGPGTRLTVL.

This clone was seen a single time. The chain's CDR3 is CASSRNREGTGELFF. The CDR3 DNA reads as TGTGCCAGTAGTAGAAATCGGGAGGGCACCGGGGAGCTGTTTTTT. The J gene is TRBJ2-2, the V gene TRBV19; 8 bases agree with TRBD2. The CDR3 has 15 residues. V was pared by 4 bases and J by 4 bases, with 5 bases of the junction left unmatched. Germline values: CDR1 LNHDA, CDR2 SQIVND (reference sequence). Drawing the rest from reference TRBV19 and TRBJ2-2, the complete variable domain is DGGITQSPKYLFRKEGQNVTLSCEQNLNHDAMYWYRQDPGQGLRLIYYSQIVNDFQKGDIAEGYSVSREKKESFPLTVTSAQKNPTAFYLCASSRNREGTGELFFGEGSRLTVL.

The chain has TRBV19 and TRBJ1-1; 7 bases agree with TRBD1. V shed 9 bases and J 2 bases; nucleotides not matched to a gene: 3. CDR3 length: 12 residues. CDR1 and CDR2 (germline): LNHDA, SQIVND (reference sequence). CDR3 sequence reads: CASRDSNTEAFF. CDR3 nucleotide sequence: TGTGCCAGCCGGGACAGCAACACTGAAGCTTTCTTT.

This chain connects TRBV7-8 to TRBJ1-6; a possible D gene is TRBD1 (6 bases). Trimming removed 2 bases from V and 9 bases from J, with 11 bases in between. CDR3 length: 14 amino acids. Germline-derived CDR1 and CDR2 are SGHVS and FQNEAQ. The CDR3 DNA is TGTGCCAGCAGCTTAAGGGACATCGCTTCACCCCTCCACTTT. This encodes CASSLRDIASPLHF.

Points on this clone: The same CDR3 also results from other DNA sequences found in this sample. The rearrangement links TRBV12-3 or TRBV12-4 to TRBJ1-1; no firm D call. This CDR3 contains 13 residues. Trimming shortened V by 3 bases and J by 1 base, and 6 bases separated the two germline ends. This CDR3 reads CASSFGGNTEAFF. As DNA, the CDR3 is TGTGCCAGCAGTTTCGGCGGGAACACTGAAGCTTTCTTT.

The chain uses TRBV6-2 or TRBV6-3 and TRBJ2-3; D unresolved. The V end lost 0 bases, the J end lost 1 base, and 5 bases lay between the germline ends. CDR1 MNHEY and CDR2 SVGEGT come from the germline V gene. The CDR3 length is 14 residues. CDR3 in DNA: TGTGCCAGCAGTTACTCGTGGCGCACAGATACGCAGTATTTT. It specifies CASSYSWRTDTQYF.

This chain joins TRBV27 and TRBJ2-5; D may be TRBD1 (5 bases). Deletions cut 2 bases from V and 4 bases from J, with 14 bases between. CDR3 length: 15 amino acids. CDR1 is MNHEY and CDR2 is SMNVEV in the germline V gene (reference sequence). CDR3 coding DNA: TGTGCCAGCAGTTTAAACCAGGGTTGGGGAGAGACCCAGTACTTC. It is translated as CASSLNQGWGETQYF.

The J gene is TRBJ2-4, the V gene TRBV28, with TRBD2 as a possible D gene (6 bases). Trimming removed 6 bases at V and 0 bases at J, with 21 bases between. Germline loops: CDR1 MDHEN, CDR2 SYDVKM. The CDR3 is 18 residues long. CDR3 sequence reads: CASSVGGRFLLAKNIQYF. CDR3 nucleotide sequence: TGTGCCAGCAGCGTTGGGGGGAGGTTCCTCCTAGCCAAAAACATTCAGTACTTC.

The rearrangement links TRBV28 to TRBJ2-7; TRBD1 aligns across 7 bases. After removal of 8 bases from V and 2 bases from J, the junction contained 6 bases not matched to a gene. CDR1 is MDHEN and CDR2 is SYDVKM in the germline V gene. The CDR3 contains 13 residues. The CDR3 sequence: CASLAQGAYEQYF. In DNA, the CDR3 is TGTGCCAGCTTGGCGCAGGGGGCCTACGAGCAGTACTTC.